These T cell receptor beta chains were read from a single sample in a study of regulatory and conventional T cells in RAG deficiency. Clones were read by immunoSEQ multiplex PCR, and TCRdb kept only the in-frame ones, dropping some. The sample carries about 400 clones, roughly 34% recorded once. Sequencing was carried out using CD4+ effector T cells sorted from blood. The source of these receptors is a human donor with RAG deficiency presenting as severe combined immunodeficiency. CDR3s include the opening cysteine and the closing phenylalanine or tryptophan. Fields, in order: CDR3 DNA, CDR3 protein, D gene, clone size, J gene, V gene. D genes are given only for firm matches. A clone size is listed for some rows: how often the clone was seen (once, few, many), or a class if it is expanded.

TGCAGCGTTGAAGATCGGCCAGGGGGCAGCACTGAAGCTTTCTTT CSVEDRPGGSTEAFF TRBD1 hyperexpanded TRBJ1-1 TRBV29-1
TGCGCCAGCAGGAAAGAAACAGGGTTCAATCAGCCCCAGCATTTT CASRKETGFNQPQHF . few TRBJ1-5 TRBV5-1
TGCGCCAGCAGCTGGACAGGGTATGGCTACACCTTC CASSWTGYGYTF TRBD1 . TRBJ1-2 TRBV5-1
TGTGCCAGCAGCTTAGGTCGAGGGAACACTGAAGCTTTCTTT CASSLGRGNTEAFF . . TRBJ1-1 TRBV11-3
TGTGCCAGCAGCTTAGAGTACCAAGAGACCCAGTACTTC CASSLEYQETQYF . few TRBJ2-5 TRBV7-5
TGTGCCAGCAGCTTACACTCTGGGGCCAACGTCCTGACTTTC CASSLHSGANVLTF . . TRBJ2-6 TRBV11-3
TGTGCCAGCTCACCTGGGGAGACCCAGTACTTC CASSPGETQYF . medium-sized TRBJ2-5 TRBV18
TGTGCCAGCAGCTTAGGGTGGGCGTCGAACACTGAAGCTTTCTTT CASSLGWASNTEAFF . few TRBJ1-1 TRBV11-2
TGTGCCAGCAGTTTCCTGGGTGGGGCAAGACCCCAGCATTTT CASSFLGGARPQHF . few TRBJ1-5 TRBV6-5
TGTGCCAGCAGTTTCCTGGGTGGGGCAAGACCCCAGCATTTT CASSFLGGARPQHF . hyperexpanded TRBJ1-5 TRBV27
TGCAGTGCTAGTTCCTACGAGCAGTACTTC CSASSYEQYF . . TRBJ2-7 TRBV20-1
TGTGCCAGCAGTTTAGGGACAGGCGAGTCCCCACGCAATCAGCCCCAGCATTTT CASSLGTGESPRNQPQHF TRBD1 large TRBJ1-5 TRBV7-9
TGTGCCATCAGTGGTAGCTACGAGCAGTACTTC CAISGSYEQYF . large TRBJ2-7 TRBV10-3
TGTGCCAGCAGCTTAACAGGAAACATTCAGTACTTC CASSLTGNIQYF . . TRBJ2-4 TRBV7-3
TGTGCCAGCAGCTTGGGGTTAGCGGAGGCCCGTTACAATGAGCAGTTCTTC CASSLGLAEARYNEQFF . . TRBJ2-1 TRBV5-4
TGTGCCAGCAGTGAAGCCCCTAGCGGTTTCTACGAGCAGTACTTC CASSEAPSGFYEQYF TRBD2 . TRBJ2-7 TRBV6-1
TGTGCCTGGAGTGTCCAGGATAACCAGCCCCAGCATTTT CAWSVQDNQPQHF . hyperexpanded TRBJ1-5 TRBV30
TGTGCTAGTGGGGGACTGAGCAATCAGCCCCAGCATTTT CASGGLSNQPQHF . few TRBJ1-5 TRBV12-5
TGCAGTGCTAGAAAGGCAGATACGCAGTATTTT CSARKADTQYF . . TRBJ2-3 TRBV20-1
TGTGCCAGCAGCTTTAGCGGGAGCGGGAATGAGCAGTTCTTC CASSFSGSGNEQFF TRBD2 . TRBJ2-1 TRBV9
TGTGCCTGGGGCCGGGACAGGGTTTTTCGAGGCGAGCAGTACTTC CAWGRDRVFRGEQYF TRBD1 . TRBJ2-7 TRBV30
TGCGCCAGCAGCATAGCCAGGCTAGAGTCTTCGATGAACACTGAAGCTTTCTTT CASSIARLESSMNTEAFF . . TRBJ1-1 TRBV5-1
TGTGCCAGCAGCTTAATTGGGTACAGGGGTGAGACCCAGTACTTC CASSLIGYRGETQYF TRBD1 few TRBJ2-5 TRBV7-3
TGTGCCAGCAGCTTAGATAGCCCAGGGACCGGGGAGCTGTTTTTT CASSLDSPGTGELFF . . TRBJ2-2 TRBV11-2
TGCGCCAGCAGTGGCTACAGGGGGCAAGGCTACACCTTC CASSGYRGQGYTF TRBD1 large TRBJ1-2 TRBV10-2
TGCGCCAGCAGCCAGCGGGACTCCTACGAGCAGTACTTC CASSQRDSYEQYF . . TRBJ2-7 TRBV4-1
TGTGCCAGCAGCTTGGCCAGGGACTATGGCTACACCTTC CASSLARDYGYTF . . TRBJ1-2 TRBV11-3
TGCGCCAGCAGCCACCACGCCTTCCCGAACACTGAAGCTTTCTTT CASSHHAFPNTEAFF . . TRBJ1-1 TRBV4-1
TGTGCCAGCAGCGGACAGGATGAAAAACTGTTTTTT CASSGQDEKLFF TRBD1 . TRBJ1-4 TRBV11-3
TGTGCCAGCAGCTTAACAGAAGGAAGCAATCAGCCCCAGCATTTT CASSLTEGSNQPQHF . few TRBJ1-5 TRBV7-2
TGTGCCTGGAGTGTCTGGGAAAAACTGTTTTTT CAWSVWEKLFF . medium-sized TRBJ1-4 TRBV30
TGTGCCAGCAGTTTGACAGGGACTAATGAAAAACTGTTTTTT CASSLTGTNEKLFF TRBD1 few TRBJ1-4 TRBV6-5
TGTGCCAGCAGCTCGGGATCCTATAATTCACCCCTCCACTTT CASSSGSYNSPLHF . . TRBJ1-6 TRBV9
TGTGCCAGCAGTTACTCCCTCACGGCCTACGAGCAGTACTTC CASSYSLTAYEQYF . . TRBJ2-7 TRBV6-5
TGTGCCAGCAGCTTAGGTAGTATGAACACTGAAGCTTTCTTT CASSLGSMNTEAFF . . TRBJ1-1 TRBV11-3
TGCGCCAGCAGCAAGTCCACAGGGCTGAATCAGCCCCAGCATTTT CASSKSTGLNQPQHF . few TRBJ1-5 TRBV5-1
TGCGCCAGCAGTGAGTCGTTAGGCGGCTCCTACGAGCAGTACTTC CASSESLGGSYEQYF . few TRBJ2-7 TRBV10-1
TGTGCCAGTAGTAACGATGGGCCCGAGCCCCAGCATTTT CASSNDGPEPQHF . large TRBJ1-5 TRBV19
TGTGCCTGGAGCAGGGGGCGGGTGACTAATGAAAAACTGTTTTTT CAWSRGRVTNEKLFF TRBD1 . TRBJ1-4 TRBV30
TGTGCCAGCAGCTTCGGGACAGGCAATCAGCCCCAGCATTTT CASSFGTGNQPQHF TRBD1 . TRBJ1-5 TRBV5-5
TGTGCCTGGAGTGTACTAGCGGGGGGGACCCAGTACTTC CAWSVLAGGTQYF TRBD2 . TRBJ2-5 TRBV30
TGCGCCAGCAGCTTCACAGGGGATGAAAAACTGTTTTTT CASSFTGDEKLFF TRBD1 hyperexpanded TRBJ1-4 TRBV5-1
TGTGCCAGCAGCTTAAAAGAGACCCAGTACTTC CASSLKETQYF . . TRBJ2-5 TRBV7-9
TGCGCCAGCAGCTTGGTTTGGGGGGAAGCTTTCTTT CASSLVWGEAFF . medium-sized TRBJ1-1 TRBV5-1
TGTGCCAGCAGCGTAGGGACAGGGTTAGGCTACGAGCAGTACTTC CASSVGTGLGYEQYF TRBD1 . TRBJ2-7 TRBV9
TGTGCCAGCAGCTTACAGGGGGCCTATGGCTACACCTTC CASSLQGAYGYTF TRBD1 . TRBJ1-2 TRBV7-6
TGCAGCGTTGAGGACAGGGGATACGAGCAGTACTTC CSVEDRGYEQYF TRBD1 few TRBJ2-7 TRBV29-1
TGTGCCAGCAGTCTGGAGGTTAATCAGCCCCAGCATTTT CASSLEVNQPQHF . . TRBJ1-5 TRBV7-2
TGTGCCAGCAGTTATCACAGCTCTAACTATGGCTACACCTTC CASSYHSSNYGYTF . large TRBJ1-2 TRBV6-5
TGCAGCGTCGACATGTGGGGGAATGAAAAACTGTTTTTT CSVDMWGNEKLFF . . TRBJ1-4 TRBV29-1
TGTGCCAGCAGCTTTTGGACAGGGGATGGCTACACCTTC CASSFWTGDGYTF TRBD1 . TRBJ1-2 TRBV7-9
TGTGCCAGCAGCTACAACTATGGCTACACCTTC CASSYNYGYTF . large TRBJ1-2 TRBV7-9
TGTGCCAGCAGCCAAACTAGGACAGGGATGAACACTGAAGCTTTCTTT CASSQTRTGMNTEAFF TRBD1 . TRBJ1-1 TRBV14
TGTGCCAGTAGTATTGTCGTTCACCTCCGAGTGAACACTGAAGCTTTCTTT CASSIVVHLRVNTEAFF . few TRBJ1-1 TRBV19
TGCGCCAGCAGCACCGGGACAGTGATGAACTATGGCTACACCTTC CASSTGTVMNYGYTF TRBD1 . TRBJ1-2 TRBV5-1